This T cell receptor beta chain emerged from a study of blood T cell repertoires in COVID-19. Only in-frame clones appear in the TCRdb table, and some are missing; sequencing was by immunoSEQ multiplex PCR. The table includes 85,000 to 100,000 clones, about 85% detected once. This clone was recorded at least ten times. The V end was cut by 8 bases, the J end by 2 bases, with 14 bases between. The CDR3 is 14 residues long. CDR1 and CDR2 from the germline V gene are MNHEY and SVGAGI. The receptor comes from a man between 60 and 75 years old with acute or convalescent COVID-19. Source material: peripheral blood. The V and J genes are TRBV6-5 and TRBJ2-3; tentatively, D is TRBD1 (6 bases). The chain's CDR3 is CASVEQGPTDTQYF. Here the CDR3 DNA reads TGTGCCAGCGTAGAACAGGGTCCCACAGATACGCAGTATTTT.